The 10 T cell receptor beta chains listed next were all sequenced from one sample in a study of CD8 T cells in Susac syndrome (dated by TCRdb to between 2018 and 2020). Libraries were prepared through the immunoSEQ multiplex PCR assay. RNA was extracted with the RNeasy kit and roughly 0.45 to 1 ug was reverse transcribed using random hexamers. The public reads were run again by TCRdb, first through fastp at Q25 and then through MiXCR, and only productive beta chains were kept. All rows with the same CDR3 protein become a single entry with the most common DNA and genes. This sample lists approximately 140,000 distinct CDR3 sequences; 80% were detected once. The ten largest clones take up around 0.51% of the sample. Sequenced: CD8+ T cells from PBMCs. The origin of the receptors is a human donor with multiple sclerosis.

This clonotype occurred once. This sequence joins TRBV30 and TRBJ1-1; D gene unclear. Germline V gene lookup returns CDR1 GTSNPN and CDR2 SVGIG (reference sequence). V dropped 7 bases and J dropped 2 bases, with 14 bases sitting between them. The CDR3 spans 13 residues. The chain's CDR3 is CASIGRANTEAFF. In DNA form, the CDR3 reads TGTGCCTCGATCGGCCGGGCTAACACTGAAGCTTTCTTT.

This rearrangement joins TRBV19 to TRBJ1-1; no clear D gene. The CDR3 is 15 amino acids. The germline V and J ends were trimmed by 4 bases and 4 bases, with 16 bases remaining between them. Looked up from germline, CDR1 is LNHDA and CDR2 is SQIVND (reference sequence). CDR3 residues: CASSKPREFSTEAFF. The CDR3 DNA reads as TGTGCCAGTAGTAAGCCTAGGGAATTCAGCACTGAAGCTTTCTTT. Complete variable domain (other parts from reference TRBV19 and TRBJ1-1): DGGITQSPKYLFRKEGQNVTLSCEQNLNHDAMYWYRQDPGQGLRLIYYSQIVNDFQKGDIAEGYSVSREKKESFPLTVTSAQKNPTAFYLCASSKPREFSTEAFFGQGTRLTVV.

The V call is TRBV2, the J call TRBJ1-1; D gene unclear. CDR1 SNHLY and CDR2 FYNNEI come from the germline V gene. The CDR3 has 11 residues. V was clipped by 8 bases and J by 4 bases, with 8 bases between them. In DNA, the CDR3 is TGTGCCAGCGGGCTCATCACTGAAGCTTTCTTT. This translates into CASGLITEAFF.

V is TRBV28 and J is TRBJ2-2; TRBD2 might be the D (6 bases). Per germline, CDR1 MDHEN and CDR2 SYDVKM. The CDR3 runs to 14 residues. V was pared by 3 bases and J by 7 bases, with 12 bases between. The CDR3 region is CASSLVGGGGELFF. The CDR3 nucleotides read TGTGCCAGCAGTTTGGTCGGGGGTGGCGGGGAGCTGTTTTTT.

The chain joins TRBV7-9 to TRBJ2-7; D is possibly TRBD1 or TRBD2 (5 bases each). The CDR3 runs to 12 residues. V shed 10 bases and J shed 6 bases, with 16 bases lying between them. Looked up from germline, CDR1 is SEHNR and CDR2 is FQNEAQ (reference sequence). Here the CDR3 DNA reads TGTGCCATCCGGGACGGATTGTTCGAGCAGTACTTC. Protein sequence: CAIRDGLFEQYF. Supplemented by reference TRBV7-9 and TRBJ2-7, the full variable domain reads DTGVSQNPRHKITKRGQNVTFRCDPISEHNRLYWYRQTLGQGPEFLTYFQNEAQLEKSRLLSDRFSAERPKGSFSTLEIQRTEQGDSAMYLCAIRDGLFEQYFGPGTRLTVT.

V and J are TRBV28 and TRBJ1-3; D possibly corresponds to TRBD1 (5 bases). Germline CDR1 and CDR2: MDHEN and SYDVKM. The V gene lost 7 bases and the J gene lost 0 bases, with 16 bases spanning the gap. The CDR3 runs to 16 residues. CDR3: CASTWATESSGNTIYF. The CDR3 DNA follows: TGTGCCAGCACCTGGGCGACAGAGAGCTCTGGAAACACCATATATTTT.

This chain connects TRBV7-2 to TRBJ2-7; D perhaps matches TRBD1 (6 bases). Germline CDR1 reads SGHTA; CDR2 reads FQGNSA. V was trimmed by 5 bases and J by 7 bases, leaving 18 bases between them. This CDR3 comprises 14 residues. The DNA of the CDR3 is TGTGCCAGCAGCCCGTACCGGGACACCCAAGAGCAGTACTTC. Protein product: CASSPYRDTQEQYF.

This chain joins TRBV6-1 and TRBJ2-7, with D perhaps matching TRBD1 (5 bases). There are 11 residues in the CDR3. V was cut by 9 bases and J by 3 bases, with 9 bases left in between. From germline, CDR1 is MNHNS and CDR2 SASEGT. In DNA, the CDR3 is TGTGCCAGTAAGGGGTTCTACGAGCAGTACTTC. It yields the protein CASKGFYEQYF.

The J gene is TRBJ2-7, the V gene TRBV6-5, with 9 bases matching TRBD1. Trimming at V came to 0 bases and at J to 12 bases, leaving 6 bases not matched to a gene. Germline loops: CDR1 MNHEY, CDR2 SVGAGI. CDR3 length equals 13 residues. The CDR3 nucleotides read TGTGCCAGCAGTTACTCGTTACTGGACAGGGGGTACGTC. Its translation is CASSYSLLDRGYV.

The genes are TRBV5-5 and TRBJ1-5; 8 nucleotides align to TRBD1. This CDR3 contains 16 residues. Looked up from germline, CDR1 is SGHKS and CDR2 is YYEKEE (reference sequence). Unmatched junction bases numbered 10, after V lost 4 bases and J lost 4 bases. The CDR3 loop is CASSDYGQGRNQPQHF. Written as DNA, the CDR3 is TGTGCCAGCAGCGATTACGGACAGGGAAGGAATCAGCCCCAGCATTTT.